This entry describes one T cell receptor (beta chain). Antigen unknown. Building of the TCR beta libraries involved iRepertoire HTBI primers and Arm-PCR of CDR3 regions. TCRdb analysed the multiplex PCR reads with MiXCR anew, one entry per CDR3 protein. The profile shows 500,000 or so distinct CDR3 sequences, 16% of them singletons. Time point defined: newly diagnosed GD, antithyroid drugs for less than 3 months. PBMC-derived RNA was used for the TCR library. CDR1 is MNHNS and CDR2 is SASEGT in the germline V gene. The CDR3 runs 13 residues. Trimming left V 6 bases short and J 4 bases short, with 10 bases between. The data belong to a study of regulatory T cells in long-lasting Graves disease. Regarding the study as a whole: Newly diagnosed disease favored TRBV20-1 and TRBJ2-1 over persistent disease. A greater number of public clonotypes (fewer than 3,000) was shared by persistent patients than by new patients (over 900).

These data were also reused for a study on T cells in Graves' hyperthyroidism and ophthalmopathy. Per that study: The HTBI primer set was used in a first-round RT-PCR of the TCR CDR3. The blood repertoire included most of the expanded thyroid clonotypes above 0.001.

The TCR originated in a woman aged 35-65 years with Graves disease. The chain carries TRBV6-1 and TRBJ2-1; D is uncertain. This material consisted of peripheral blood mononuclear cells (PBMCs), taken at new diagnosis, from a patient treated with antithyroid drugs. The CDR3 is CASRIPDYNEQFF. The CDR3 DNA is TGTGCCAGCAGGATCCCGGATTACAATGAGCAGTTCTTC.